This entry concerns a single T cell receptor beta chain. These data come from a study of graft-versus-host responses after intestinal transplantation. The wider study: Transplants were multivisceral, liver-intestinal, or isolated intestinal. Whole-study findings and limits: In patients with graft-donor T cell macrochimerism, allograft graft-versus-host to host-versus-graft clonal ratios were high. The recipient marrow held GvH clones, and some of them showed up first in ileum or blood.

Responders (roughly 200,000, CFSE-labeled) were co-plated with roughly 200,000 irradiated, violet-dye-labeled stimulators. Here immunoSEQ multiplex PCR was the method, and the copy in TCRdb shows in-frame clones only, minus some. The sample lists around 19,000 clones, approximately 35% occurring once. This receptor was identified in a human patient who was an organ donor for intestinal transplantation. Specimen: alloreactive CD4+ T cells from a mixed lymphocyte reaction culture, collected before transplantation. This sample's subset: CFSE-low proliferating T cells sorted from roughly 6-day pre-transplant mixed lymphocyte reaction (GvH or HvG direction).

DNA of the CDR3: TGTGCCAGCAGTCCTGGGTGGACCTCCTACGAGCAGTACTTC. Its protein is CASSPGWTSYEQYF. This chain joins TRBV6-1 and TRBJ2-7; no firm D call. CDR1 is MNHNS and CDR2 is SASEGT in the germline V gene. V lost 5 bases and J 0 bases, leaving 11 bases between the germline ends. The length of the CDR3 is 14 residues.